The entry that follows covers one T cell receptor (beta chain) sequence. Its specificity is not known. Data came from immunoSEQ multiplex PCR; TCRdb stores just in-frame clones and leaves some out. The sample records 2 million to 2.5 million clones, 92% being singletons. Germline-derived CDR1 and CDR2 are SGHRS and YFSETQ. Trimming left V 1 base short and J 6 bases short, with 14 bases between. The CDR3 consists of 15 residues. This sample was taken from a study of shared clonotypes between healthy human individuals. Overall study findings and caveats: The researchers took only blood, and tissue repertoires probably look different. Generation probabilities of non-shared clonotypes were lower (relative to those shared by all four donors).

Sample: naive CD4+ T cells from PBMCs. Subset meaning: CD45RA+ positively selected. The V gene is TRBV5-1, the J gene TRBJ2-1, with a possible D match to TRBD2 (5 bases). This TCR was sampled from a man younger than 35 in good health. Some clones in this sample may be carry-over from other donors' samples. The CDR3 DNA follows: TGCGCCAGCAGCTTGCTGGGAGTTGGCCCCAATGAGCAGTTCTTC. This gives the protein CASSLLGVGPNEQFF.